A single sample gave rise to the 29 T cell receptor beta chains below, sequenced in a study of Ad26.COV2.S vaccination and SARS-CoV-2 variants. The treatment: roughly 19 received Ad26.COV2.S at low or high dose, single or two shots; 5 received placebo; per-sample allocation not given. Following the first vaccine or placebo injection, samples were taken on day 63. The assay was immunoSEQ multiplex PCR, and TCRdb's table has in-frame clones only and misses some. The sample contains approximately 340,000 clones, approximately 84% of which appear only once. The sequencing here drew on peripheral blood, taken in a trial of Ad26.COV2.S vaccine versus placebo. The receptors here all came from a person aged 18-60 years who received the Ad26.COV2.S COVID-19 vaccine or a placebo.

The chain has TRBV4-1 and TRBJ1-5; 8 bases match TRBD1. Unmatched junction bases numbered 3, after V lost 0 bases and J lost 5 bases. Germline CDR1 is MGHRA and CDR2 is YSYEKL. This CDR3 region has 15 residues. The CDR3 is CASSQEGQGHQPQHF. As DNA, the CDR3 is TGCGCCAGCAGCCAAGAAGGACAGGGACATCAGCCCCAGCATTTT.

The V call is TRBV14, the J call TRBJ2-7, with D possibly being TRBD1 (5 bases). V dropped 3 bases and J dropped 2 bases, with 17 bases sitting between them. This CDR3 region has 16 residues. Germline V gives CDR1 SGHDN, CDR2 FVKESK. CDR3 region: CASSHGFGRVAYEQYF. DNA for the CDR3: TGTGCCAGCAGCCATGGGTTCGGCAGGGTGGCCTACGAGCAGTACTTC.

The chain carries TRBV14 and TRBJ2-3, with 11 bases fitting TRBD2. CDR3 size: 17 residues. V lost 0 bases and J lost 5; bases outside the gene matches: 7. Germline V gives CDR1 SGHDN, CDR2 FVKESK. The CDR3 DNA reads as TGTGCCAGCAGCCAAGATCTCACTAGCGGGGGAGTAGATACGCAGTATTTT. Translation: CASSQDLTSGGVDTQYF.

This rearrangement joins TRBV6-2 or TRBV6-3 to TRBJ2-1; TRBD2 matches 7 bases. With 5 bases clipped from V and 1 base from J, the junction kept 5 bases outside the gene matches. CDR1 and CDR2 from the germline V gene are MNHEY and SVGEGT. The CDR3 spans 15 residues. The CDR3 coding sequence is TGTGCCAGCAGTACCGGGACTACGTCCTACAATGAGCAGTTCTTC. Residues: CASSTGTTSYNEQFF.

This chain joins TRBV28 and TRBJ2-1; 8 bases agree with TRBD2. The V segment lost 8 bases and the J segment 3 bases; nucleotides outside the gene matches: 9. CDR1 and CDR2 (germline): MDHEN, SYDVKM. The CDR3 extends over 15 amino acids. The CDR3 loop reads CASLNAGGVYNEQFF. The CDR3 nucleotides read TGTGCCAGCCTCAACGCGGGAGGAGTCTACAATGAGCAGTTCTTC.

The gene calls are TRBV9 and TRBJ2-7; 9 positions match TRBD1. The CDR3 runs 14 residues. V shed 4 bases, J shed 3 bases, and the junction held 5 bases outside the gene matches. Per germline, CDR1 SGDLS and CDR2 YYNGEE. CDR3 in amino acids: CASSPGTGSYEQYF. The DNA for the CDR3 is TGTGCCAGCAGCCCCGGGACAGGGAGCTACGAGCAGTACTTC.

V and J are TRBV4-3 and TRBJ2-7; the match to TRBD1 covers 10 bases. CDR3 size: 15 residues. V dropped 0 bases and J dropped 6; count of bases not matched to a gene: 5. Germline CDR1 is LGHNA and CDR2 is YSLEER. Written as DNA, the CDR3 is TGCGCCAGCAGCCAAGATGGGGACAGGGGATTCGAGCAGTACTTC. The encoded protein is CASSQDGDRGFEQYF.

The gene calls are TRBV11-2 and TRBJ1-1; 9 nucleotides align to TRBD1. The germline V gene has CDR1 SGHAT and CDR2 FQNNGV. The CDR3 has 18 residues. With 1 base clipped from V and 7 bases from J, the junction kept 16 bases outside the gene matches. This CDR3 reads CASSLVSGTGKQLDEAFF. The DNA of the CDR3 is TGTGCCAGCAGCTTAGTCTCCGGGACAGGGAAACAGTTGGATGAAGCTTTCTTT.

The chain is built from TRBV29-1 and TRBJ2-1; D gene uncertain. The germline V gene encodes CDR1 SQVTM and CDR2 ANQGSEA. The CDR3 spans 11 residues. Between the trimmed V and J ends, which lost 6 bases and 8 bases, there was a span of 11 bases. For the CDR3, the DNA is TGCAGCGTCGAATATATAGATGAGCAGTTCTTC. It yields the protein CSVEYIDEQFF.

This chain connects TRBV18 to TRBJ1-2, with TRBD1 matching over 7 bases. This CDR3 is built from 17 residues. Germline loops: CDR1 KGHSH, CDR2 LQKENI. With V trimmed by 4 bases and J by 2 bases, 13 bases remained unmatched. CDR3 loop: CASSLSANRGSNYGYTF. The DNA for the CDR3 is TGTGCCAGCTCACTCAGTGCTAACAGGGGATCAAACTATGGCTACACCTTC.

The chain is built from TRBV10-1 and TRBJ2-3; no firm D call. The V gene lost 6 bases and the J gene lost 0 bases, with 7 bases spanning the gap. CDR1 and CDR2 (germline): WNHNN, SYGVQD (reference sequence). CDR3 length equals 13 residues. Written as DNA, the CDR3 is TGCGCCAGCAGGAAAGATAGCACAGATACGCAGTATTTT. Protein product: CASRKDSTDTQYF.

J is TRBJ2-1 and V is TRBV4-3, with 9 bases identical to TRBD2. The V and J ends lost 4 bases and 0 bases, in that order; junction bases with no gene match: 10. This CDR3 comprises 18 residues. From germline, CDR1 is LGHNA and CDR2 YSLEER. The CDR3 nucleotides are TGCGCCAGCAGCCCCGTTTACCTAGCGGGGAGCTCCTACAATGAGCAGTTCTTC. This gives the protein CASSPVYLAGSSYNEQFF.

The chain joins TRBV10-1 to TRBJ2-5; 10 nucleotides match TRBD2. The germline V gene has CDR1 WNHNN and CDR2 SYGVQD (reference sequence). The CDR3 spans 14 residues. The ends lost 4 bases at V and 7 bases at J; junction bases unmatched: 6. For the CDR3, the DNA is TGCGCCAGCAGTGGGACTAGCGGTTTAGGGACCCAGTACTTC. Its translation is CASSGTSGLGTQYF.

The V call is TRBV19, the J call TRBJ1-1; D is uncertain. The V and J ends lost 4 bases and 4 bases respectively, with 13 bases between them. Germline CDR1 and CDR2: LNHDA and SQIVND (reference sequence). This CDR3 spans 14 amino acids. The CDR3 protein is CASSNLGASTEAFF. CDR3 DNA sequence: TGTGCCAGTAGTAACCTCGGAGCATCCACTGAAGCTTTCTTT.

The chain carries TRBV27 and TRBJ2-7; 10 bases match TRBD1. J gave up 4 bases and V 4 bases, and 4 bases lay outside the gene matches. The CDR3 is 14 residues long. Germline loops: CDR1 MNHEY, CDR2 SMNVEV (reference sequence). The CDR3 nucleotides read TGTGCCAGCAGTTACAGACAGGGGGCGTACGAGCAGTACTTC. Its translation: CASSYRQGAYEQYF.

The chain carries TRBV23-1 and TRBJ2-7; 10 nucleotides line up with TRBD1. TRBV23-1 is identified as an open reading frame with a role that is uncertain. The CDR3 length is 21 residues. The trim removed 4 bases at V and 2 bases at J, leaving 23 bases unmatched. CDR3 protein: CASSLTLTGTGVAGIPYEQYF. CDR3 nucleotides: TGCGCCAGCAGTCTTACCCTCACCGGGACAGGGGTAGCGGGTATACCCTACGAGCAGTACTTC.

This chain joins TRBV4-1 and TRBJ2-2; possible D gene TRBD2, 7 bases. Trimming cost V 0 bases and J 4 bases, with 15 bases left between them. Germline V gene sequence: CDR1 MGHRA, CDR2 YSYEKL. CDR3 length equals 17 residues. The CDR3 DNA follows: TGCGCCAGCAGCCAAGACGGCGGGGGCTACGGCACCGGGGAGCTGTTTTTT. Its protein is CASSQDGGGYGTGELFF.

This clone was counted a few times. The chain employs TRBV30 and TRBJ1-5, with 7 bases aligning to TRBD1. The CDR3 totals 13 residues. CDR1 and CDR2 from the germline V gene are GTSNPN and SVGIG (reference sequence). Trimming took 2 bases from V and 8 from J; bases not matched to a gene: 6. The CDR3 DNA reads as TGTGCCTGGAGTAGGACAGGACCTGAGCCCCAGCATTTT. Its protein product is CAWSRTGPEPQHF.

The chain combines TRBV9 with TRBJ1-4; tentative D call: TRBD1 (5 bases). CDR1 is SGDLS and CDR2 is YYNGEE in the germline V gene. The length of the CDR3 is 15 residues. The V end was cut by 2 bases, the J end by 5 bases, with 13 bases between. The CDR3 DNA sequence: TGTGCCAGCAGCGTTTTTTTGGGGACCAATGAAAAACTGTTTTTT. Translated: CASSVFLGTNEKLFF.

J is TRBJ1-1 and V is TRBV24-1, with TRBD1 matching over 7 bases. The germline V gene has CDR1 KGHDR and CDR2 SFDVKD. J lost 4 bases, V lost 4 bases, and 2 bases had no gene match. This CDR3 contains 13 residues. The CDR3: CATSEPGGTEAFF. CDR3 coding DNA: TGTGCCACCAGTGAACCAGGGGGCACTGAAGCTTTCTTT.

This chain uses TRBV29-1 with TRBJ2-2; 7 nucleotides line up with TRBD1. V trimming: 3 bases; J trimming: 5 bases; junction bases outside the gene matches: 6. CDR1 SQVTM and CDR2 ANQGSEA come from the germline V gene. This CDR3 has 14 residues. CDR3 in amino acids: CSVDKGARTGELFF. Here the CDR3 DNA reads TGCAGCGTTGACAAGGGGGCGCGAACCGGGGAGCTGTTTTTT.

The chain is built from TRBV18 and TRBJ1-3; maybe TRBD1 (5 bases). Germline V lookup: CDR1 KGHSH, CDR2 LQKENI. The CDR3 runs to 20 residues. Trimming left V 3 bases short and J 0 bases short, with 24 bases between. In nucleotides, the CDR3 is TGTGCCAGCTCACCTATCCCCGTGTTTAGGGGAGTGGACTCTGGAAACACCATATATTTT. Residues: CASSPIPVFRGVDSGNTIYF. Combining the CDR3 with reference TRBV18 and TRBJ1-3 gives the whole variable domain NAGVMQNPRHLVRRRGQEARLRCSPMKGHSHVYWYRQLPEEGLKFMVYLQKENIIDESGMPKERFSAEFPKEGPSILRIQQVVRGDSAAYFCASSPIPVFRGVDSGNTIYFGEGSWLTVV.

Remarks on this clone: Compared with germline, one end of the junction differs, possibly owing to a read error. V usage is TRBV6-1 and J usage is TRBJ2-1; 10 nucleotides agree with TRBD2. The germline V gene encodes CDR1 MNHNS and CDR2 SASEGT. This CDR3 is 18 amino acids long. Here the CDR3 reads CASSEAPPLAGYYNEQFF. CDR3 DNA: TGTGCCAGCAGCGAAGCCCCGCCACTAGCGGGGTACTACAATGAGCAGTTCTTC.

The CDR3, as DNA: TGTGCCAGCAAACGGACAGGGGGCTATTGGGAGCTGTTTTTT. Encoded protein: CASKRTGGYWELFF. The chain couples TRBV6-6 to TRBJ2-2; TRBD1 matches at 11 bases. The CDR3 length is 14 residues. Unmatched junction bases numbered 7, after V lost 7 bases and J lost 9 bases. Germline values: CDR1 MNHNY, CDR2 SVGAGI (reference sequence).

This clone has only a few counts. This chain joins TRBV3-1 (or the pseudogene TRBV3-2) and TRBJ1-5; tentative D call: TRBD1 (5 bases). CDR1 is LGHDT and CDR2 is YNNKEL in the germline V gene (reference sequence). The V gene lost 7 bases and the J gene lost 1 base, with 11 bases spanning the gap. This CDR3 has 14 amino acids. The CDR3 DNA sequence: TGTGCCAGCACCCACGCAGGGAGCAATCAGCCCCAGCATTTT. It encodes CASTHAGSNQPQHF.

This rearrangement joins TRBV14 to TRBJ1-1; D ambiguous. Germline loops: CDR1 SGHDN, CDR2 FVKESK. V gave up 0 bases and J gave up 1 base, with 3 bases separating them. This CDR3 is 13 amino acids long. CDR3 DNA: TGTGCCAGCAGCCAAGAGCGGAACACTGAAGCTTTCTTT. Its protein is CASSQERNTEAFF.

The rearrangement links TRBV6-5 to TRBJ2-1; possibly TRBD1 for D (6 bases). Germline V gives CDR1 MNHEY, CDR2 SVGAGI. The CDR3 consists of 12 residues. V gave up 5 bases and J gave up 9 bases, with 11 bases separating them. In nucleotides, the CDR3 is TGTGCCAGCAGTCCTCAGGGGATTGAGCAGTTCTTC. It encodes CASSPQGIEQFF.

The chain has TRBV7-9 and TRBJ2-3; 10 bases agree with TRBD2. V was pared by 3 bases and J by 4 bases, with 4 bases of the junction left unmatched. Germline V gene lookup returns CDR1 SEHNR and CDR2 FQNEAQ (reference sequence). The CDR3 extends over 15 amino acids. As DNA, the CDR3 is TGTGCCAGCAGCTTTAGCCTAGCGGGAGCAGATACGCAGTATTTT. Encoded protein: CASSFSLAGADTQYF.

The chain combines TRBV7-2 with TRBJ2-7; D is undetermined. This CDR3 is built from 13 residues. Per the germline V gene, CDR1 is SGHTA and CDR2 is FQGNSA. V was clipped by 4 bases and J by 3 bases, with 10 bases between them. The chain's CDR3 is CASSSAGDYEQYF. DNA for the CDR3: TGTGCCAGCAGCTCCGCAGGAGACTACGAGCAGTACTTC.